Ten or more counts support the clone carrying this TCR beta chain. Antigen: not known. Germline V CDR1 and CDR2: MNHEY, SVGEGT. V was clipped by 6 bases and J by 4 bases, with 15 bases between them. The CDR3 runs to 14 residues. The data originate from a study of human T cells and chemical hapten exposure. Overall study context: Each week of the roughly 25-week study, patients had diphenylcyclopropenone applied to the scalp.

As originally analysed: Between roughly 20,000 and 700,000 TCRs appeared in each sample, and the median stood at approximately 100,000. TCRdb reprocessed the RACE reads with MiXCR, giving one entry per CDR3 protein. What appears here as the V and J calls and clone size reflects TCRdb's work, not the paper's. The sample shows around 71,000 distinct CDR3 sequences, 7.5% to 10% of them seen only once. General observations from the study: It was expanded TCRs that formed significantly more large CDR3 similarity clusters than controls did. Following DPC sensitization, TCRs present above 1 in 1000 frequency showed no change.

Time point noted: patch test 1, 2 weeks after DPC sensitization. Treatment specified: therapeutic diphenylcyclopropenone sensitization with weekly scalp DPC. This clonotype was sampled from a woman between 35 and 50 years old with alopecia areata. Some clones in this sample may be carry-over from other donors' samples. This sequence joins TRBV6-2 or TRBV6-3 and TRBJ2-5, with a weak D call TRBD2 (5 bases). The sequences come from whole blood, collected in connection with sensitization to the hapten diphenylcyclopropenone (DPC). The CDR3 DNA reads as TGTGCCAGCAGAGTGGGAGTTCCCGGAGAGACCCAGTACTTC. Protein sequence: CASRVGVPGETQYF.